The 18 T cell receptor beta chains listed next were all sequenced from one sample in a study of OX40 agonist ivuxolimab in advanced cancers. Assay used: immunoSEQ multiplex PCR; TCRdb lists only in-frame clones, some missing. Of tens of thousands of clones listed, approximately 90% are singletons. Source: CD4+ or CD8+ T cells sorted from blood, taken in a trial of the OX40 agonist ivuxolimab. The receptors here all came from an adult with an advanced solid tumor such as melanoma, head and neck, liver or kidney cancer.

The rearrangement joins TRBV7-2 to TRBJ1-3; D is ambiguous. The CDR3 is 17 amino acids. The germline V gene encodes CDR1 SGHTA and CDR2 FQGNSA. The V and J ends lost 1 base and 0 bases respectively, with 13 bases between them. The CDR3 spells CASSLEVRLSSGNTIYF. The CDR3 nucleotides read TGTGCCAGCAGCTTAGAGGTCAGGTTGAGCTCTGGAAACACCATATATTTT.

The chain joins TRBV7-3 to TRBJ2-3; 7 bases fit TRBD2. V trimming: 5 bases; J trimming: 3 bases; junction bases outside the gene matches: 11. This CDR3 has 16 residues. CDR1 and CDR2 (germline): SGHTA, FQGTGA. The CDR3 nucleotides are TGTGCCAGCAGCCTTACGGGGGGTCAGGATACAGATACGCAGTATTTT. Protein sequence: CASSLTGGQDTDTQYF.

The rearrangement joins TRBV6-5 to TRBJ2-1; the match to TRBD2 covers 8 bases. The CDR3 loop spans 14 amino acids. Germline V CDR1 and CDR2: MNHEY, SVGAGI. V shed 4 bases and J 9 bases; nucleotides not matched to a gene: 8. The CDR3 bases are TGTGCCAGCAGTTTGAGCGGGGGAAAGCCTGAGCAGTTCTTC. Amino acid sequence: CASSLSGGKPEQFF.

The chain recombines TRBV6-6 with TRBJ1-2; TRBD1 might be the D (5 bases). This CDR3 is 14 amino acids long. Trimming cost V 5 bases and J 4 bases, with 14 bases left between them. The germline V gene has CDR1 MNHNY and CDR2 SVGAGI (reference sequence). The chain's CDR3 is CASSRGGSGYGYTF. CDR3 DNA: TGTGCCAGCAGTCGGGGGGGGTCGGGCTATGGCTACACCTTC.

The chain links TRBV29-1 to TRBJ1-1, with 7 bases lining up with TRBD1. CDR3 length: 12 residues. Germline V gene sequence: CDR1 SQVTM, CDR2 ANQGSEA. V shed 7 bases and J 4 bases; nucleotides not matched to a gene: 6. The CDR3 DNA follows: TGCAGCGGGGGACAGAGCGGCACTGAAGCTTTCTTT. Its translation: CSGGQSGTEAFF.

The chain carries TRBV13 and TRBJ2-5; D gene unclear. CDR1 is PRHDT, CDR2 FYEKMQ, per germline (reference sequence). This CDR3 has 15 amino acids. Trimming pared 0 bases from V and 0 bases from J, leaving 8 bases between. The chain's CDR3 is CASSLGGFNQETQYF. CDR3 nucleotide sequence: TGTGCCAGCAGCTTAGGGGGCTTTAACCAAGAGACCCAGTACTTC. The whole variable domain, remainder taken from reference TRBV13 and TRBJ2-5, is AAGVIQSPRHLIKEKRETATLKCYPIPRHDTVYWYQQGPGQDPQFLISFYEKMQSDKGSIPDRFSAQQFSDYHSELNMSSLELGDSALYFCASSLGGFNQETQYFGPGTRLLVL.

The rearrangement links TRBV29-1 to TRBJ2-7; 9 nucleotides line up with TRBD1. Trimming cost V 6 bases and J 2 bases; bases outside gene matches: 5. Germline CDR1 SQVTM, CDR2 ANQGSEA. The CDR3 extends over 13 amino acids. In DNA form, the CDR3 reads TGCAGCGTGGGGACAGGGAATACCTACGAGCAGTACTTC. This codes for CSVGTGNTYEQYF.

For the CDR3, the DNA is TGCAGCGCCGAGGGAGGCACAGATACGCAGTATTTT. This sequence encodes CSAEGGTDTQYF. V is TRBV29-1 and J is TRBJ2-3; a weak D match, TRBD2 (5 bases). V was clipped by 7 bases and J by 1 base, with 9 bases between them. In germline, CDR1 is SQVTM, CDR2 ANQGSEA. The CDR3 has 12 amino acids.

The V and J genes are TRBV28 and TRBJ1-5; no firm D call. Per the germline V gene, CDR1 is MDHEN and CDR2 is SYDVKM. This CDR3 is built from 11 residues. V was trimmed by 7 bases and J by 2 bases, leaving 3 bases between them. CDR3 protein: CASKGNQPQHF. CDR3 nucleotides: TGTGCCAGCAAAGGCAATCAGCCCCAGCATTTT.

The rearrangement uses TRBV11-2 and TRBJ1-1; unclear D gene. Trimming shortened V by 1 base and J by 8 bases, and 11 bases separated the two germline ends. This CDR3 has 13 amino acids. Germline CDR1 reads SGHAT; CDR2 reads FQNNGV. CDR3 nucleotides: TGTGCCAGCAGCTTAGGGGGTGGGCCAGAAGCTTTCTTT. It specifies CASSLGGGPEAFF.

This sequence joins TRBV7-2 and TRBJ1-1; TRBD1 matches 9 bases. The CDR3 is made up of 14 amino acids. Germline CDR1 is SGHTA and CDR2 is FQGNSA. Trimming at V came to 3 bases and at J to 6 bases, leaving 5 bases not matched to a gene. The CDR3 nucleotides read TGTGCCAGCAGCTTCGACAGGGGGAGGGCTGAAGCTTTCTTT. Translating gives CASSFDRGRAEAFF.

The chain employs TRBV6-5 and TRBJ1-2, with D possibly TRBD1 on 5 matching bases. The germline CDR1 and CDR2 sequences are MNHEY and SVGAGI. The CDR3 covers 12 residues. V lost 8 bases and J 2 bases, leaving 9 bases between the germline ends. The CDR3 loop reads CASGDRNYGYTF. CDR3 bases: TGTGCCAGCGGCGACAGAAACTATGGCTACACCTTC.

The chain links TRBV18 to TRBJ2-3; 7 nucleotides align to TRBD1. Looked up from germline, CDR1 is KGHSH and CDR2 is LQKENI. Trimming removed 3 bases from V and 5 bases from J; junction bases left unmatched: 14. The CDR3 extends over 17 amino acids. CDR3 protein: CASSPPTRGRVEDTQYF. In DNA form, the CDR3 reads TGTGCCAGCTCACCGCCGACAAGGGGGCGCGTTGAAGATACGCAGTATTTT.

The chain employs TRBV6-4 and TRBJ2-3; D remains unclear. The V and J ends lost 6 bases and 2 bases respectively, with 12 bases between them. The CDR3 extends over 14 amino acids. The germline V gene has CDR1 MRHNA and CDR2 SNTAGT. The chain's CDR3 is CASRGNLNTDTQYF. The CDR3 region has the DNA TGTGCCAGCAGGGGAAACCTTAACACAGATACGCAGTATTTT.

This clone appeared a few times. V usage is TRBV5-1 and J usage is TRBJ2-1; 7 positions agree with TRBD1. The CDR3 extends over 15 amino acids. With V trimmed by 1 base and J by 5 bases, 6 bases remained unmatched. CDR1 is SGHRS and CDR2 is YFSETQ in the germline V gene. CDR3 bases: TGCGCCAGCAGCTTGACGACAGGGCCCAACAATGAGCAGTTCTTC. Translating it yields CASSLTTGPNNEQFF.

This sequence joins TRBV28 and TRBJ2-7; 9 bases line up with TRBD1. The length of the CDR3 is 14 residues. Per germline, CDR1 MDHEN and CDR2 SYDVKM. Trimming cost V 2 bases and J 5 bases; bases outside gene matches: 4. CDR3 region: CASSLVDRGNEQYF. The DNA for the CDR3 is TGTGCCAGCAGTTTAGTGGACAGGGGCAACGAGCAGTACTTC.

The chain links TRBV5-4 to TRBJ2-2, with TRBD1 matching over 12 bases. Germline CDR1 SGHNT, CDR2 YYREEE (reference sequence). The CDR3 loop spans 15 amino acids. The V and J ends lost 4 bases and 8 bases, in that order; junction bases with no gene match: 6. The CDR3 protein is CASSAGTGGGGELFF. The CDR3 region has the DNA TGTGCCAGCAGCGCGGGGACAGGGGGCGGTGGGGAGCTGTTTTTT. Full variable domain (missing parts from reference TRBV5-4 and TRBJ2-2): ETGVTQSPTHLIKTRGQQVTLRCSSQSGHNTVSWYQQALGQGPQFIFQYYREEENGRGNFPPRFSGLQFPNYSSELNVNALELDDSALYLCASSAGTGGGGELFFGEGSRLTVL.

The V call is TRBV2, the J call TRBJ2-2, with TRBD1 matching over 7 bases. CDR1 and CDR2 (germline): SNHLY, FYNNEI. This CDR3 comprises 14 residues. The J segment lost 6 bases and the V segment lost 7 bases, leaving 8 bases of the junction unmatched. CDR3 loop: CASKPRTGSGELFF. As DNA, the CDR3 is TGTGCCAGCAAACCTCGGACAGGTTCCGGGGAGCTGTTTTTT.